The present T cell receptor (beta chain) was sequenced within a study of Graves' ophthalmopathy and Graves' hyperthyroidism. Study-wide context: There was a collection of peripheral blood at initial diagnosis, before any treatment.

Whole-study findings and limits: It was with roughly 70% sensitivity and around 72% specificity that the model predicted ophthalmopathy progression.

The term stable hyperthyroidism indicated an absence of ophthalmopathy within 18 months of follow-up. Patients newly diagnosed with hyperthyroidism, under 2 months' duration, were aged 18 to 65, the study reports. There are a few counts of this clonotype. The antigen remains unidentified. The CDR3 length is 15 residues. With 0 bases clipped from V and 6 bases from J, the junction kept 5 bases outside the gene matches. Amplification of TCR beta CDR3 regions used RNA transcripts. First-round RT-PCR employed HTBI primers, with a second-round multiplex PCR after it. Each CDR3 protein is one row after TCRdb ran MiXCR on the multiplex PCR reads. In the table there are 35,000 to 50,000 distinct CDR3 sequences, roughly 50% of which are singletons.

This TCR came from an adult woman with stable Graves' hyperthyroidism. The sequenced sample was peripheral blood. V gene TRBV12-3 or TRBV12-4 combines with J gene TRBJ1-5; 7 bases match TRBD1. CDR3 coding DNA: TGTGCCAGCAGTTTAGCCCGACAGGGAGGTCAGCCCCAGCATTTT. Translating it yields CASSLARQGGQPQHF.